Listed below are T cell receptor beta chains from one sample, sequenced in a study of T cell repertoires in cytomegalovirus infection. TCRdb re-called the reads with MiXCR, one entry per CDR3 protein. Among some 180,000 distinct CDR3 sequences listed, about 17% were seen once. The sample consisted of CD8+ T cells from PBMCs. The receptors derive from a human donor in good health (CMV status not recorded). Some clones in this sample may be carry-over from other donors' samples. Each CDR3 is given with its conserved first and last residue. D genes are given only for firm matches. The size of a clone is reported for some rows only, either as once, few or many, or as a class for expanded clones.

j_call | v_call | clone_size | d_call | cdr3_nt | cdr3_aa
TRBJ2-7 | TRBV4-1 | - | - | TGCGCCAGCAGCCTTGGGGCGGATTACGAGCAGTACTTC | CASSLGADYEQYF
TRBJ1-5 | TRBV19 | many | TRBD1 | TGTGCCAGTAGTTACCGGGACAGGGGCAATCAGCCCCAGCATTTT | CASSYRDRGNQPQHF
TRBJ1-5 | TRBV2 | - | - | TGTGCCAGCACAGGAGGCAGGGAGAGGGTTAAGCCCCAGCATTTT | CASTGGRERVKPQHF
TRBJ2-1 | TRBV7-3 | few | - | TGTGCCAGCAGCTTAATGGGCAATGAGCAGTTCTTC | CASSLMGNEQFF
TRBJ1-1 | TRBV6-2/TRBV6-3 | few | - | TGTGCCAGCATCATAGCCCAGGGAAGAGACACTGAAGCTTTCTTT | CASIIAQGRDTEAFF
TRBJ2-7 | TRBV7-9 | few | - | TGTGCCAGCATCAACTCGGGAGAGCGCTACGAGCAGTACTTC | CASINSGERYEQYF
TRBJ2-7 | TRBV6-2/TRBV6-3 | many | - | TGTGCCAGCAGTTACGGGGGCACCTACGAGCAGTACTTC | CASSYGGTYEQYF
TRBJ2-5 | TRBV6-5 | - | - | TGTGCCAGCAGTTACTCGATGGGTACAGGAGAGACCCAGTACTTC | CASSYSMGTGETQYF
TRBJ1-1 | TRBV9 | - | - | TGTGCCAGCAGCGCCCGGTCAGACACTGAAGCTTTCTTT | CASSARSDTEAFF
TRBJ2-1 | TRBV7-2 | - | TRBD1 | TGTGCCAGCAGCTTCCCCCCACAGGGGGGAAAGCGTCATGAGCAGTTCTTC | CASSFPPQGGKRHEQFF
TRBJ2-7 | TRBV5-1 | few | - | TGCGCCAGCAGCTTCTCTTGGGCCGACTACGAGCAGTACTTC | CASSFSWADYEQYF
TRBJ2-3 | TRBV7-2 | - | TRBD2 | TGTGCCAGCAGCTCCACTAGCGGGGTTTCAGATACGCAGTATTTT | CASSSTSGVSDTQYF